The 18 T cell receptor beta chains below come from one sample, sequenced in a study of T cell responses to AZD1222 COVID-19 vaccine. Sequencing used immunoSEQ multiplex PCR; TCRdb keeps in-frame clones, though not all of them. The sample carries over 50,000 clones, 80% to 90% recorded once. The sample here was peripheral blood, taken on day 0 of AZD1222 vaccination. These receptors all come from an adult in good health.

This chain joins TRBV5-4 and TRBJ2-3; D ambiguous. CDR1 is SGHNT, CDR2 YYREEE, per germline (reference sequence). V lost 6 bases and J 6 bases, leaving 23 bases between the germline ends. This CDR3 is 16 amino acids long. The CDR3 sequence: CASNDIDAHLGDTQYF. Written as DNA, the CDR3 is TGTGCCAGCAACGATATCGACGCTCATCTTGGGGATACGCAGTATTTT.

The chain couples TRBV7-6 to TRBJ1-4; TRBD1 might be the D (5 bases). This CDR3 has 14 amino acids. CDR1 is SGHVS and CDR2 is FNYEAQ in the germline V gene. Deletions cut 9 bases from V and 1 base from J, with 12 bases between. The CDR3 nucleotides are TGTGCCAGTTCATGGGGGGGAACTAATGAAAAACTGTTTTTT. This codes for CASSWGGTNEKLFF.

V gene TRBV19 combines with J gene TRBJ2-2; 7 bases fit TRBD1. The CDR3 loop spans 15 amino acids. The V gene end was trimmed by 4 bases and the J gene end by 1 base; junction bases not matched to a gene: 3. The V gene's germline CDR1 is LNHDA and CDR2 SQIVND (reference sequence). In DNA form, the CDR3 reads TGTGCCAGTAGTAGCCGACAGGGGAACACCGGGGAGCTGTTTTTT. It is translated as CASSSRQGNTGELFF.

V and J are TRBV5-4 and TRBJ2-3; D may be TRBD2 (5 bases). The V gene lost 3 bases and the J gene lost 7 bases, with 15 bases spanning the gap. Germline values: CDR1 SGHNT, CDR2 YYREEE (reference sequence). This CDR3 is built from 14 residues. CDR3 nucleotides: TGTGCCAGCAGCTCGAGGGATTGGGTTCATACGCAGTATTTT. Translating it yields CASSSRDWVHTQYF.

This chain connects TRBV24-1 to TRBJ2-2; D call uncertain. The V gene's germline CDR1 is KGHDR and CDR2 SFDVKD. The CDR3 is made up of 16 amino acids. V lost 0 bases, J lost 1 base, and 8 bases lay in between. The CDR3 DNA is TGTGCCACCAGTGATTTGCCTCTAGAGAACACCGGGGAGCTGTTTTTT. It yields the protein CATSDLPLENTGELFF.

V is TRBV24-1 and J is TRBJ2-3, with 8 bases aligning to TRBD2. The J segment lost 0 bases and the V segment lost 6 bases, leaving 10 bases of the junction unmatched. The CDR3 has 17 residues. Germline V gene data show CDR1 as KGHDR and CDR2 as SFDVKD. The CDR3 spells CATSYSGTQLSTDTQYF. The DNA for the CDR3 is TGTGCCACCAGTTATAGCGGGACACAGCTTAGCACAGATACGCAGTATTTT.

J is TRBJ2-7 and V is TRBV10-1; the D gene could be TRBD1 or TRBD2 (5 bases each). In germline, CDR1 is WNHNN, CDR2 SYGVQD (reference sequence). This CDR3 is built from 15 residues. V lost 5 bases to trimming and J lost 6 bases, with 20 bases between them. This CDR3 is CASSKSGTELPEQYF. The CDR3 nucleotides are TGCGCCAGCAGTAAATCCGGGACGGAGCTTCCCGAGCAGTACTTC.

The chain has TRBV2 and TRBJ2-2, with D possibly matching TRBD2 (6 bases). CDR3 length equals 15 residues. Trimming removed 6 bases at V and 1 base at J, with 12 bases between. Germline CDR1 and CDR2: SNHLY and FYNNEI. Written as DNA, the CDR3 is TGTGCCAGCAGACGGAGGGTCCGGAACACCGGGGAGCTGTTTTTT. Translated, it gives CASRRRVRNTGELFF.

The table lists this clone with a count of one. The chain recombines TRBV16 with TRBJ2-3; TRBD1 agrees at 10 bases. V shed 2 bases and J 0 bases; nucleotides not matched to a gene: 5. The CDR3 is made up of 17 amino acids. Germline V CDR1 and CDR2: KGHSY, FQNENV. The CDR3 nucleotides read TGTGCCAGCAGCCAAGAGGGGACAGGGGCCAGCACAGATACGCAGTATTTT. Amino acid sequence: CASSQEGTGASTDTQYF. The full variable domain, in which reference TRBV16 and TRBJ2-3 provide the parts outside the CDR3, is GEEVAQTPKHLVRGEGQKAKLYCAPIKGHSYVFWYQQVLKNEFKFLISFQNENVFDETGMPKERFSAKCLPNSPCSLEIQATKLEDSAVYFCASSQEGTGASTDTQYFGPGTRLTVL.

CDR3 loop: CASSYLHQGPQHF. Here the CDR3 DNA reads TGTGCCAGCAGTTACCTACACCAGGGGCCCCAGCATTTT. The chain uses TRBV6-5 and TRBJ1-5, with a possible D match to TRBD1 (5 bases). The V end lost 2 bases, the J end lost 9 bases, and 11 bases lay between the germline ends. The germline V gene encodes CDR1 MNHEY and CDR2 SVGAGI. The length of the CDR3 is 13 residues.

The rearrangement links TRBV5-4 to TRBJ2-7; the D is unclear. Trimming cost V 4 bases and J 2 bases, with 10 bases left between them. Germline loops: CDR1 SGHNT, CDR2 YYREEE (reference sequence). The CDR3 loop spans 13 amino acids. This CDR3 reads CASSVGTAYEQYF. The DNA of the CDR3 is TGTGCCAGCAGCGTCGGCACAGCCTACGAGCAGTACTTC.

The genes are TRBV5-1 and TRBJ2-5; D possibly corresponds to TRBD2 (5 bases). The CDR3 extends over 14 amino acids. The V end was cut by 5 bases, the J end by 2 bases, with 13 bases between. Looked up from germline, CDR1 is SGHRS and CDR2 is YFSETQ. DNA of the CDR3: TGCGCCAGCAGTCGGGCGGGCACTCAAGAGACCCAGTACTTC. Translated, it gives CASSRAGTQETQYF.

The CDR3 loop reads CASSLVSSGSHNEQFF. CDR3 nucleotide sequence: TGCGCCAGCAGCTTGGTGTCTAGCGGGTCTCACAATGAGCAGTTCTTC. The rearrangement uses TRBV5-1 and TRBJ2-1; 8 bases agree with TRBD2. This CDR3 comprises 16 residues. Germline loops: CDR1 SGHRS, CDR2 YFSETQ. Trimming removed 0 bases from V and 5 bases from J; junction bases left unmatched: 7.

This chain joins TRBV11-2 and TRBJ1-2, with TRBD1 matching 9 bases. With V trimmed by 4 bases and J by 8 bases, 14 bases remained unmatched. CDR1 is SGHAT and CDR2 is FQNNGV in the germline V gene. There are 16 residues in the CDR3. The CDR3 reads CASSSPRDRDPWGYTF. In nucleotides, the CDR3 is TGTGCCAGCAGCTCCCCCCGGGACAGGGATCCCTGGGGCTACACCTTC.

The CDR3: CASSMRDREAFF. The CDR3 DNA reads TGTGCCAGTAGTATGAGGGACAGGGAGGCTTTCTTT. This chain joins TRBV19 and TRBJ1-1; TRBD1 matches at 9 bases. The germline V gene has CDR1 LNHDA and CDR2 SQIVND (reference sequence). The V gene end was trimmed by 3 bases and the J gene end by 11 bases; junction bases not matched to a gene: 4. The CDR3 consists of 12 residues.

The gene calls are TRBV30 and TRBJ1-5, with 8 bases fitting TRBD1. The V gene's germline CDR1 is GTSNPN and CDR2 SVGIG (reference sequence). The CDR3 contains 14 residues. V gave up 0 bases and J gave up 8 bases; unmatched junction bases: 6. CDR3 sequence reads: CAWSVNRGTEPQHF. DNA for the CDR3: TGTGCCTGGAGTGTAAACAGGGGGACGGAGCCCCAGCATTTT.

The rearrangement links TRBV20-1 to TRBJ2-5, with D unresolved. The CDR3 has 11 amino acids. The germline V and J ends were trimmed by 3 bases and 0 bases, with 2 bases remaining between them. Germline V gene lookup returns CDR1 DFQATT and CDR2 SNEGSKA (reference sequence). The CDR3, as DNA: TGCAGTGCTAGCCACCAAGAGACCCAGTACTTC. Protein product: CSASHQETQYF.

The chain links TRBV5-4 to TRBJ2-3; 14 bases match TRBD2. The CDR3 is 16 residues long. Germline values: CDR1 SGHNT, CDR2 YYREEE (reference sequence). V lost 6 bases to trimming and J lost 3 bases; unmatched junction nucleotides: 6. The CDR3 loop is CASTPRTSGRTDTQYF. The CDR3 bases are TGTGCCAGCACCCCTCGGACTAGCGGGAGGACAGATACGCAGTATTTT.